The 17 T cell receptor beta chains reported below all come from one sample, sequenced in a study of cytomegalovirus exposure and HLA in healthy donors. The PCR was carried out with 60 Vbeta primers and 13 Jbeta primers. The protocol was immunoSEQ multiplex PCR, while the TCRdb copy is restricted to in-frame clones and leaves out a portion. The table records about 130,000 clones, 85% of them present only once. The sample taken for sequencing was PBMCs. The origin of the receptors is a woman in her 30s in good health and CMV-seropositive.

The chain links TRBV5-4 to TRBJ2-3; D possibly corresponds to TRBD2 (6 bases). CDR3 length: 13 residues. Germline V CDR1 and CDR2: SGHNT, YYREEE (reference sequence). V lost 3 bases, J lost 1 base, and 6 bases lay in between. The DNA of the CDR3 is TGTGCCAGCAGCTCGGGGGGCACAGATACGCAGTATTTT. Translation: CASSSGGTDTQYF.

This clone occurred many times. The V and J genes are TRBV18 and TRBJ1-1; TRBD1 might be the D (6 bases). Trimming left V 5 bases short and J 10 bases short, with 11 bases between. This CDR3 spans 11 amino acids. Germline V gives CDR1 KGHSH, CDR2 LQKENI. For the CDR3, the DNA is TGTGCCAGCTCAACAGGGTTTGGAGCTTTCTTT. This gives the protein CASSTGFGAFF.

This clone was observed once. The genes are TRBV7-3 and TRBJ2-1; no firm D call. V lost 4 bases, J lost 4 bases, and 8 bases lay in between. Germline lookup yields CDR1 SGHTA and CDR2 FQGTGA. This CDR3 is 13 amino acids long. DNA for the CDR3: TGTGCCAGCAGCTCGGGTGCTTACAATGAGCAGTTCTTC. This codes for CASSSGAYNEQFF.

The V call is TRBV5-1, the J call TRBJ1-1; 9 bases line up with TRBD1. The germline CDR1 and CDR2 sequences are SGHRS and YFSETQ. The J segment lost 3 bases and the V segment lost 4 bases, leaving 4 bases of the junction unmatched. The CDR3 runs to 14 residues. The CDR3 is CASSQQGADTEAFF. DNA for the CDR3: TGCGCCAGCAGCCAACAGGGGGCTGACACTGAAGCTTTCTTT.

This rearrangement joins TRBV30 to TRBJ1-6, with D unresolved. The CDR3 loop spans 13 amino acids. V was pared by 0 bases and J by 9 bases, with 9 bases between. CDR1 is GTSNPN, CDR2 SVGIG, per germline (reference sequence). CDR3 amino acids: CAWSVRTGSPLHF. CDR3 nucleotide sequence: TGTGCCTGGAGTGTAAGAACGGGTTCACCCCTCCACTTT.

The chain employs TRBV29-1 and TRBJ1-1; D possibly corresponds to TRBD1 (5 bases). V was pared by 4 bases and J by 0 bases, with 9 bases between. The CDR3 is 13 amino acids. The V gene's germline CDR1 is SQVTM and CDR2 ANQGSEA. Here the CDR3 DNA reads TGCAGCGTTGGGGGCATTTTGAACACTGAAGCTTTCTTT. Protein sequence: CSVGGILNTEAFF.

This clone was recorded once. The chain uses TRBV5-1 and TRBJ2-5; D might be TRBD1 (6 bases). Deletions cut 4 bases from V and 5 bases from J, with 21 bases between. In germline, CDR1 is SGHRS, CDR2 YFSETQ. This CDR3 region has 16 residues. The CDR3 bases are TGCGCCAGCAGCCCCATCCCGCCAGGGGCGGGCGAGACCCAGTACTTC. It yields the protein CASSPIPPGAGETQYF.

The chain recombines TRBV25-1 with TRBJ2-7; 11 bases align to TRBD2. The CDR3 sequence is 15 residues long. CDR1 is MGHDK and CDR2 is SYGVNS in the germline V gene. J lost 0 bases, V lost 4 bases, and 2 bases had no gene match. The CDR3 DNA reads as TGTGCCAGCAGTGCTAGCGGGAGGAGCTCCTACGAGCAGTACTTC. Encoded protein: CASSASGRSSYEQYF.

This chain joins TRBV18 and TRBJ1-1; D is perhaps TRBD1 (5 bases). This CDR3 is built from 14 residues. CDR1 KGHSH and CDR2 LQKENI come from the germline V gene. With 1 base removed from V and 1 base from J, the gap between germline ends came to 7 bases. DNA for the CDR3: TGTGCCAGCTCACCACAGGGGAAGAACACTGAAGCTTTCTTT. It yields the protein CASSPQGKNTEAFF. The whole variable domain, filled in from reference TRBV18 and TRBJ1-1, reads NAGVMQNPRHLVRRRGQEARLRCSPMKGHSHVYWYRQLPEEGLKFMVYLQKENIIDESGMPKERFSAEFPKEGPSILRIQQVVRGDSAAYFCASSPQGKNTEAFFGQGTRLTVV.

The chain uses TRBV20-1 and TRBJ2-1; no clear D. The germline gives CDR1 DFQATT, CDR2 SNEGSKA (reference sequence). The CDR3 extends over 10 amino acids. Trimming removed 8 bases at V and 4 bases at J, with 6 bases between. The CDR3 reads CSLVYNEQFF. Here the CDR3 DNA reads TGCAGTCTTGTTTACAATGAGCAGTTCTTC.

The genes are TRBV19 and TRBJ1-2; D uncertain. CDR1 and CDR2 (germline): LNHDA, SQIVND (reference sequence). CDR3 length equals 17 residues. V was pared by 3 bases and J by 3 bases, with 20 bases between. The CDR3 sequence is CASSIGGLTHWDYGYTF. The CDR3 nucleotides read TGTGCCAGTAGTATCGGTGGGTTGACTCACTGGGACTATGGCTACACCTTC.

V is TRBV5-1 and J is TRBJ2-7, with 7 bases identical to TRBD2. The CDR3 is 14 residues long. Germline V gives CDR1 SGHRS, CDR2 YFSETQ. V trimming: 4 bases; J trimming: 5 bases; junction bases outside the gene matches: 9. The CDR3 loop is CASSNRDRGDEQYF. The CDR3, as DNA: TGCGCCAGCAGCAACCGGGACCGGGGGGACGAGCAGTACTTC.

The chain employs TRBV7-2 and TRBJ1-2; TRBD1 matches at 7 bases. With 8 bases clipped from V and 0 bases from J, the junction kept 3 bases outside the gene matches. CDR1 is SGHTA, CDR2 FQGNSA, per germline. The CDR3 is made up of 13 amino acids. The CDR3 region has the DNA TGTGCCAGCCGGGACAGTCCTAACTATGGCTACACCTTC. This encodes CASRDSPNYGYTF.

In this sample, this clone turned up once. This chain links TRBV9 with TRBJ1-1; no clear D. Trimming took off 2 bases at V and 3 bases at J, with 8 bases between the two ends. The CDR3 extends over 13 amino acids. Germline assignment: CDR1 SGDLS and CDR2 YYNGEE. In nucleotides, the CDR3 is TGTGCCAGCAGCGTTAGTGTGGACACTGAAGCTTTCTTT. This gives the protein CASSVSVDTEAFF.

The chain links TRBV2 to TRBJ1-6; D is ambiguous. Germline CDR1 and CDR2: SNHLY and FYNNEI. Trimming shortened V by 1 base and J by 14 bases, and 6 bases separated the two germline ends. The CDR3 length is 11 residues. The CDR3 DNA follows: TGTGCCAGCAGTGAAGTTGTATCCCTCCACTTT. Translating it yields CASSEVVSLHF.

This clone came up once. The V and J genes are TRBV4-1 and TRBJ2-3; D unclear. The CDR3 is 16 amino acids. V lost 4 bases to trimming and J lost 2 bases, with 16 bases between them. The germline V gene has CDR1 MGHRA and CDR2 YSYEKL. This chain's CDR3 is CASSLKSPLDTDTQYF. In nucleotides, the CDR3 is TGCGCCAGCAGCCTGAAAAGCCCGCTCGACACAGATACGCAGTATTTT.

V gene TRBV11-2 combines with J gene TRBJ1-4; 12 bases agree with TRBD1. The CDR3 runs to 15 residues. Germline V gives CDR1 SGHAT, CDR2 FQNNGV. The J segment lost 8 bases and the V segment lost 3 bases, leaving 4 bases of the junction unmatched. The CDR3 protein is CASSFSGTGGEKLFF. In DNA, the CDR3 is TGTGCCAGCAGCTTCAGTGGGACAGGGGGCGAAAAACTGTTTTTT. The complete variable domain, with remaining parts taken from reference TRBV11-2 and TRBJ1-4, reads EAGVAQSPRYKIIEKRQSVAFWCNPISGHATLYWYQQILGQGPKLLIQFQNNGVVDDSQLPKDRFSAERLKGVDSTLKIQPAKLEDSAVYLCASSFSGTGGEKLFFGSGTQLSVL.